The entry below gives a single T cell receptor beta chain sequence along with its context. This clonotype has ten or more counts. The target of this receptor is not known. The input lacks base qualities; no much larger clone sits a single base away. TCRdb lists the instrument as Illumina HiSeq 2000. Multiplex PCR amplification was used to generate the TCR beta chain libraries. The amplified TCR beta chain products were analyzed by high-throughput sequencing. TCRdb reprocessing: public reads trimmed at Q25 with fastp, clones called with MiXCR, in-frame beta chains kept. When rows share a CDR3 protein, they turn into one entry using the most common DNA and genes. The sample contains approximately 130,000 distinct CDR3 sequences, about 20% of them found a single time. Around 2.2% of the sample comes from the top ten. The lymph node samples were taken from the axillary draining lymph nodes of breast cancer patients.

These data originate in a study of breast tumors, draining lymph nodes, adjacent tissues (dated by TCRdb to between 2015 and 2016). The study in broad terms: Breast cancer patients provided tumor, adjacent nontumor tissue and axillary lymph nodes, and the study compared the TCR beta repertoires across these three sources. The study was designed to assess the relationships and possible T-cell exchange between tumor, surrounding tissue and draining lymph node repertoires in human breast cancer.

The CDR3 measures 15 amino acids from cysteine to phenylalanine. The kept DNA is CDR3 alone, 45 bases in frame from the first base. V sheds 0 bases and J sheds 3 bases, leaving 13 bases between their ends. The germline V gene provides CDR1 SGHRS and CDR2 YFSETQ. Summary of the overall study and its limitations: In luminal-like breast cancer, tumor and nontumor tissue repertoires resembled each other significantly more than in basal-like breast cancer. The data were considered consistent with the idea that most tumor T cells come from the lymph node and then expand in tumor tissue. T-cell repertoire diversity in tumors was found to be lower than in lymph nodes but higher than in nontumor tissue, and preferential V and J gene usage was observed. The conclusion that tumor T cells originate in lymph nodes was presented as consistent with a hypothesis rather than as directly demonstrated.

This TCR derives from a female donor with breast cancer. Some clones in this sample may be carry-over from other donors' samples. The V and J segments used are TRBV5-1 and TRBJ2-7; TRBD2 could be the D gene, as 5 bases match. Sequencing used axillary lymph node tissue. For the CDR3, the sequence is CASSLAAGIRYEQYF. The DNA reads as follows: TGCGCCAGCAGCTTGGCGGCCGGGATTCGCTACGAGCAGTACTTC.